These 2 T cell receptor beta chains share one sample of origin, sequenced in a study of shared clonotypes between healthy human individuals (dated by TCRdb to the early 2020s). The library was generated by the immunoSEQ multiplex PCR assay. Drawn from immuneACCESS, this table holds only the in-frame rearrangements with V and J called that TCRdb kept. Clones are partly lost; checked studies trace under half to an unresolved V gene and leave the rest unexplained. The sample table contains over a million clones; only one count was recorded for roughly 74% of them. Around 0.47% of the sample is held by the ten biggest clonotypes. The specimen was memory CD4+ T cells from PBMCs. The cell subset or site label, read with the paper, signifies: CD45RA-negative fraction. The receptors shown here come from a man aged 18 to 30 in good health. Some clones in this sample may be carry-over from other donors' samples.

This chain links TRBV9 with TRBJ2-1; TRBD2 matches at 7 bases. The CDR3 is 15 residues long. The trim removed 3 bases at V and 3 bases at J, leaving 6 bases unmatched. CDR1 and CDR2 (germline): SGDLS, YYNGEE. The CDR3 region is CASSALATNYNEQFF. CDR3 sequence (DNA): TGTGCCAGCAGCGCACTAGCGACAAACTACAATGAGCAGTTCTTC. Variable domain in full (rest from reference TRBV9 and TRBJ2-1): DSGVTQTPKHLITATGQRVTLRCSPRSGDLSVYWYQQSLDQGLQFLIQYYNGEERAKGNILERFSAQQFPDLHSELNLSSLELGDSALYFCASSALATNYNEQFFGPGTRLTVL.

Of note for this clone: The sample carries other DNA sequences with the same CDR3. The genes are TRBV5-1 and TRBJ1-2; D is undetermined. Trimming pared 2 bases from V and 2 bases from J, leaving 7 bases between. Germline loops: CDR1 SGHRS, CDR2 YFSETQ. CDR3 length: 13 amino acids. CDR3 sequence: CASSLGGNYGYTF. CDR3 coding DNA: TGCGCCAGCAGCTTAGGCGGGAACTATGGCTACACCTTC.